The 16 T cell receptor beta chains reported below all come from one sample, sequenced in a study of T-cell reconstitution after alpha-beta-depleted transplantation in children. Preparation of the TCRbeta library involved a method that used unique molecular identifiers. TCRdb re-called the PCR reads through MiXCR, storing one row per CDR3 protein. The profile shows about 200,000 distinct CDR3 sequences, approximately 15% of them singletons. This specimen was PBMCs from the stem cell graft donor, taken from the stem cell graft. These receptor sequences come from a human donor who donated a stem cell graft to a child with acute lymphoblastic leukemia.

This clonotype was observed at least ten times. The chain uses TRBV5-1 and TRBJ2-3; 7 bases map to TRBD2. Germline V gives CDR1 SGHRS, CDR2 YFSETQ. V was pared by 0 bases and J by 2 bases, with 3 bases of the junction left unmatched. There are 15 residues in the CDR3. CDR3 in DNA: TGCGCCAGCAGCTTGGGAGCGGGAACCACAGATACGCAGTATTTT. Amino acids: CASSLGAGTTDTQYF.

This clonotype was detected many times. This chain joins TRBV6-1 and TRBJ2-1; tentatively, D is TRBD1 or TRBD2 (6 bases each). Looked up from germline, CDR1 is MNHNS and CDR2 is SASEGT. Trimming removed 1 base from V and 9 bases from J, with 13 bases in between. The CDR3 extends over 14 amino acids. CDR3: CASSEVGGGGEQFF. The CDR3 DNA reads as TGTGCCAGCAGTGAAGTGGGAGGAGGGGGTGAGCAGTTCTTC.

This clonotype was seen many times. This chain joins TRBV6-1 and TRBJ1-5; 9 nucleotides align to TRBD1. This CDR3 contains 17 residues. V dropped 8 bases and J dropped 3; count of bases not matched to a gene: 14. Germline V gives CDR1 MNHNS, CDR2 SASEGT. As DNA, the CDR3 is TGTGCCAGCTCCTTCCTACGGGGACAGGGTCCCAATCAGCCCCAGCATTTT. It specifies CASSFLRGQGPNQPQHF.

This clonotype came up many times. The chain has TRBV5-1 and TRBJ2-7; D gene ambiguous. Germline V gene sequence: CDR1 SGHRS, CDR2 YFSETQ. V was clipped by 0 bases and J by 6 bases, with 10 bases between them. The CDR3 has 13 residues. The CDR3 DNA follows: TGCGCCAGCAGCTTGGACATCAGTGGCGAGCAGTACTTC. Translated, it gives CASSLDISGEQYF.

This clonotype was counted once. Since a much larger clone is just one base distant, this may be a read error. The genes are TRBV3-1 and TRBJ2-7, with unresolved D. Germline CDR1 is LGHDT and CDR2 is YNNKEL (reference sequence). There are 15 residues in the CDR3. The CDR3 loop is CASSQAGAVTYDQYF. The CDR3 region has the DNA TGTGCCAGCAGCCAAGCCGGAGCCGTAACCTACGACCAGTACTTC.

This clonotype has a count of ten or more. The V gene is TRBV5-1, the J gene TRBJ2-7, with D unresolved. The CDR3 length is 14 residues. Germline V gene lookup returns CDR1 SGHRS and CDR2 YFSETQ. V was pared by 0 bases and J by 5 bases, with 12 bases between. The CDR3 reads CASSLVAEIDEQYF. Written as DNA, the CDR3 is TGCGCCAGCAGCTTGGTGGCGGAGATCGACGAGCAGTACTTC.

This clonotype was detected ten times or more. The chain couples TRBV11-2 to TRBJ2-1; D is uncertain. Deletions cut 2 bases from V and 4 bases from J, with 15 bases between. The CDR3 is 16 residues long. Germline loops: CDR1 SGHAT, CDR2 FQNNGV. The CDR3 DNA follows: TGTGCCAGCAGCTTACCTCGGACCAGCGCATACAATGAGCAGTTCTTC. Its translation: CASSLPRTSAYNEQFF.

In its sample, this clonotype was seen many times. The V call is TRBV5-1, the J call TRBJ2-1; 11 nucleotides line up with TRBD2. Germline CDR1 reads SGHRS; CDR2 reads YFSETQ. This CDR3 has 16 residues. With 0 bases clipped from V and 8 bases from J, the junction kept 7 bases outside the gene matches. In nucleotides, the CDR3 is TGCGCCAGCAGCTTGGTTCTAGCGGGAGGACTTTATGAGCAGTTCTTC. It is translated as CASSLVLAGGLYEQFF.

This clonotype has more than one count but fewer than ten. The V gene is TRBV30, the J gene TRBJ2-7; 9 positions match TRBD1. CDR1 GTSNPN and CDR2 SVGIG come from the germline V gene (reference sequence). There are 14 residues in the CDR3. V lost 0 bases to trimming and J lost 1 base; unmatched junction nucleotides: 1. CDR3 coding DNA: TGTGCCTGGAGTGTCGGGACAGGGTCCTACGAGCAGTACTTC. Amino acids: CAWSVGTGSYEQYF.

The chain carries TRBV7-9 and TRBJ2-5; 10 bases fit TRBD2. The length of the CDR3 is 16 residues. Germline CDR1 and CDR2: SEHNR and FQNEAQ (reference sequence). Trimming cost V 5 bases and J 0 bases; bases outside gene matches: 6. CDR3 sequence (DNA): TGTGCCAGCAGCCTGCTAGCGGGAGCGTACCAAGAGACCCAGTACTTC. Encoded protein: CASSLLAGAYQETQYF.

This clonotype was observed a single time. The genes are TRBV4-1 and TRBJ1-2; no clear D gene. V dropped 1 base and J dropped 0 bases, with 9 bases sitting between them. Germline CDR1 reads MGHRA; CDR2 reads YSYEKL. The CDR3 is 15 residues long. CDR3 protein: CASSQVPEPNYGYTF. The CDR3 nucleotides read TGCGCCAGCAGCCAAGTCCCCGAACCTAACTATGGCTACACCTTC.

CDR3 protein: CASSLRDRGFDYGYTF. The CDR3 DNA reads TGTGCCAGCAGCCTCCGGGACAGGGGGTTCGACTATGGCTACACCTTC. This chain links TRBV7-2 with TRBJ1-2, with 11 nucleotides matching TRBD1. Germline-derived CDR1 and CDR2 are SGHTA and FQGNSA. The CDR3 sequence is 16 residues long. The junction had 8 bases not matched to a gene; V was cut back by 5 bases and J by 3 bases.

In its sample, this clonotype was seen many times. V gene TRBV7-9 combines with J gene TRBJ2-5; D could derive from TRBD1 or TRBD2 (5 bases each). The CDR3 totals 15 residues. From germline, CDR1 is SEHNR and CDR2 FQNEAQ (reference sequence). The V end lost 8 bases, the J end lost 4 bases, and 20 bases lay between the germline ends. CDR3: CASHATDLGGETQYF. The CDR3 DNA reads TGTGCCAGCCACGCAACAGACCTTGGGGGAGAGACCCAGTACTTC.

This clonotype was seen at least ten times. The chain joins TRBV5-1 to TRBJ2-7; no definite D call. The CDR3 is made up of 14 amino acids. Trimming removed 2 bases from V and 5 bases from J, with 14 bases in between. The germline V gene has CDR1 SGHRS and CDR2 YFSETQ. The DNA of the CDR3 is TGCGCCAGCAGCTTCCCTTCAGCCCACAACGAGCAGTACTTC. It codes for CASSFPSAHNEQYF.

This clonotype was detected many times. The chain carries TRBV4-1 and TRBJ1-2; TRBD1 might be the D (5 bases). The CDR3 length is 16 residues. V lost 4 bases to trimming and J lost 6 bases, with 21 bases between them. Germline CDR1 MGHRA, CDR2 YSYEKL. Here the CDR3 reads CASSRAGQGLPNGYTF. The CDR3 bases are TGCGCCAGCAGCCGGGCGGGGCAAGGGCTACCCAATGGCTACACCTTC.

This clonotype was seen ten or more times. The rearrangement links TRBV5-1 to TRBJ1-1; TRBD1 aligns across 11 bases. The CDR3 loop spans 16 amino acids. V dropped 3 bases and J dropped 4; count of bases not matched to a gene: 8. CDR1 is SGHRS and CDR2 is YFSETQ in the germline V gene. CDR3 in amino acids: CASSSQGTGGITEAFF. Here the CDR3 DNA reads TGCGCCAGCAGCTCGCAGGGGACAGGGGGAATCACTGAAGCTTTCTTT.